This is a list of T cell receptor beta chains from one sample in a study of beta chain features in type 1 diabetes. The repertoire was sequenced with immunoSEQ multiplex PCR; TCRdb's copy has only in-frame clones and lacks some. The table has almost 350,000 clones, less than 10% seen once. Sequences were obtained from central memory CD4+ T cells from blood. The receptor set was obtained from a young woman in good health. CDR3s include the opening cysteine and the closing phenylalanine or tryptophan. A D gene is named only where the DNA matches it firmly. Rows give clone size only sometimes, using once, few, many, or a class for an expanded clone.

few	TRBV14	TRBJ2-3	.	CASSQRFHAQYF	TGTGCCAGCAGCCAACGGTTCCATGCGCAGTATTTT
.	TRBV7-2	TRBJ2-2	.	CASSLDLVTGELFF	TGTGCCAGCAGCTTAGATCTCGTCACCGGGGAGCTGTTTTTT
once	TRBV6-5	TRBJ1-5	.	CASSRSANHQPQHF	TGTGCCAGCAGTCGATCGGCCAACCATCAGCCCCAGCATTTT
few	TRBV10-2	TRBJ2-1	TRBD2	CASSPWTSANEQFF	TGCGCCAGCAGTCCCTGGACTAGCGCCAATGAGCAGTTCTTC
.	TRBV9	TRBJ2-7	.	CASSGQAVSYEQYF	TGTGCCAGCAGCGGGCAGGCGGTCTCCTACGAGCAGTACTTC
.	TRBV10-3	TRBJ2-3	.	CASSRGTSFSTDTQYF	TGTGCCAGTTCACGAGGGACTTCGTTCAGTACAGATACGCAGTATTTT
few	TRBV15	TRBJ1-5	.	CATSRESGNQPQHF	TGTGCCACCAGCAGAGAATCCGGGAATCAGCCCCAGCATTTT
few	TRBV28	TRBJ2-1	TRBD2	CASRQGTSNEQFF	TGTGCCAGCAGGCAAGGGACTAGTAATGAGCAGTTCTTC
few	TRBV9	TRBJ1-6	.	CASSQTEGNSPLHF	TGTGCCAGCAGCCAGACGGAGGGCAATTCACCCCTCCACTTT
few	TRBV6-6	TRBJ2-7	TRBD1	CASSRLGTGVQYF	TGTGCCAGCAGTCGTCTGGGGACAGGCGTGCAGTACTTC
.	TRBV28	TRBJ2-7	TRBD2	CASRRGLAGYYEQYF	TGTGCCAGCAGACGAGGACTAGCAGGATACTACGAGCAGTACTTC
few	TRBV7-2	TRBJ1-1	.	CASSTNQNTEAFF	TGTGCCAGCAGTACTAACCAGAACACTGAAGCTTTCTTT
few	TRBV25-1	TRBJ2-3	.	CASSVFSGSTDTQYF	TGTGCCAGCAGTGTCTTTAGCGGAAGCACAGATACGCAGTATTTT
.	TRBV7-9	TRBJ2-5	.	CASSRGETQYF	TGTGCCAGCAGCCGGGGGGAGACCCAGTACTTC
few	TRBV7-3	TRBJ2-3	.	CASSSDSDTQYF	TGTGCCAGCAGCTCGGACTCAGATACGCAGTATTTT
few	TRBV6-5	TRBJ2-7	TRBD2	CASSYSSLAGEQYF	TGTGCCAGCAGTTACTCGTCTCTAGCGGGAGAGCAGTACTTC
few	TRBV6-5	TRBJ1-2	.	CASSYSRQGDYGYTF	TGTGCCAGCAGTTACTCGCGCCAGGGTGACTATGGCTACACCTTC
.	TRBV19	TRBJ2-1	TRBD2	CASSISPSGTLYNEQFF	TGTGCCAGTAGTATATCGCCTAGCGGGACATTATACAATGAGCAGTTCTTC
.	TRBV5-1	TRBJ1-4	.	CASSLPATNEKLFF	TGCGCCAGCAGCTTACCTGCAACTAATGAAAAACTGTTTTTT
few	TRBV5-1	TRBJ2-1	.	CASSLGDFNEQFF	TGCGCCAGCAGCTTGGGGGACTTCAATGAGCAGTTCTTC
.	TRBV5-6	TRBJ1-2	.	CASSLDSDYGYTF	TGTGCCAGCAGCCTGGACAGCGATTATGGCTACACCTTC
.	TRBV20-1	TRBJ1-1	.	CSARARAEAFF	TGCAGTGCTAGGGCCCGGGCTGAAGCTTTCTTT
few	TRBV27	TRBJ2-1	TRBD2	CASSTVAGVPYNEQFF	TGTGCCAGCAGCACTGTAGCGGGAGTCCCCTACAATGAGCAGTTCTTC
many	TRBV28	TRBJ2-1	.	CASMEGNNEQFF	TGTGCCAGCATGGAGGGTAACAATGAGCAGTTCTTC
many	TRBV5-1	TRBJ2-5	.	CASSLSIYQETQYF	TGCGCCAGCAGCTTGTCCATTTACCAAGAGACCCAGTACTTC
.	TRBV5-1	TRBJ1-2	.	CASSLVQGGYTF	TGCGCCAGCAGCTTGGTTCAGGGTGGCTACACCTTC
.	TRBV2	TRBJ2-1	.	CASSPHNEQFF	TGTGCCAGCAGCCCCCACAATGAGCAGTTCTTC
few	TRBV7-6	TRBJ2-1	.	CASSSSEYNEQFF	TGTGCCAGCAGCTCGTCGGAGTACAATGAGCAGTTCTTC
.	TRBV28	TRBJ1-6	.	CASRSYNSPLHF	TGTGCCAGCAGATCATATAATTCACCCCTCCACTTT
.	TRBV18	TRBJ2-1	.	CASSDVRGSNEQFF	TGTGCCAGCTCAGATGTTCGGGGGTCGAATGAGCAGTTCTTC
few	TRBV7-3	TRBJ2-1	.	CASSLGGTEQFF	TGTGCCAGCAGCTTGGGGGGCACTGAGCAGTTCTTC
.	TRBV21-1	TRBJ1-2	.	CASSPPNAQGGDYGYTF	TGTGCCAGCAGCCCCCCCAACGCACAGGGAGGCGACTATGGCTACACCTTC
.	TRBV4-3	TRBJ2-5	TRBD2	CASSPRASGTTQETQYF	TGCGCCAGCAGCCCCCGGGCTAGCGGGACGACCCAAGAGACCCAGTACTTC
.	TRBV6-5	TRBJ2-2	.	CASSGRAGELFF	TGTGCCAGCAGTGGTCGGGCCGGGGAGCTGTTTTTT
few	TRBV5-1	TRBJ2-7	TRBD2	CASSLGGRNHEQYF	TGCGCCAGCAGCTTAGGCGGGAGGAACCACGAGCAGTACTTC
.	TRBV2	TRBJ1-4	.	CASRIYRESEKLFF	TGTGCCAGCAGAATTTACAGGGAGAGTGAAAAACTGTTTTTT
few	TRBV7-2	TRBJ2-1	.	CASSLSRASYNEQFF	TGTGCCAGCAGCTTATCGCGGGCTTCGTACAATGAGCAGTTCTTC
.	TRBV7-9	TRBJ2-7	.	CASSLTGYEQYF	TGTGCCAGCAGCTTAACAGGGTACGAGCAGTACTTC
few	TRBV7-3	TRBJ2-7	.	CASSLIPGYEQYF	TGTGCCAGCAGCTTAATCCCCGGCTACGAGCAGTACTTC
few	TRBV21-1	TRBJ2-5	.	CASSKGSGEETQYF	TGTGCCAGCAGCAAAGGAAGCGGAGAAGAGACCCAGTACTTC
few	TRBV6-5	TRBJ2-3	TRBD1	CASSYSGGFDTQYF	TGTGCCAGCAGTTACTCAGGGGGCTTCGATACGCAGTATTTT
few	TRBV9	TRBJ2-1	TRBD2	CASSAPGLAYEQFF	TGTGCCAGCAGCGCCCCTGGACTAGCTTATGAGCAGTTCTTC
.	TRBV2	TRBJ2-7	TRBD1	CASREETGGRYEQYF	TGTGCCAGCAGGGAAGAGACAGGGGGCCGTTACGAGCAGTACTTC
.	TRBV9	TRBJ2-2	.	CASSVYPGFWGTDTGELFF	TGTGCCAGCAGCGTATACCCCGGTTTCTGGGGTACGGACACCGGGGAGCTGTTTTTT
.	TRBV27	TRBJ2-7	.	CASSLRGTYEQYF	TGTGCCAGCAGTTTAAGGGGGACCTACGAGCAGTACTTC
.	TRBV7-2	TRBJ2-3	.	CASSLSGGTDTQYF	TGTGCCAGCAGCTTATCCGGGGGTACAGATACGCAGTATTTT
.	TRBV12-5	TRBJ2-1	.	CASGQTLGVQHEQFF	TGTGCTAGTGGACAGACCTTGGGGGTACAACATGAGCAGTTCTTC
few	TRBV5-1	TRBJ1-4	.	CASSLVPGNEKLFF	TGCGCCAGCAGCTTGGTGCCGGGAAATGAAAAACTGTTTTTT
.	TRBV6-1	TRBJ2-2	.	CASIRGQNTGELFF	TGTGCCAGCATTCGTGGGCAGAACACCGGGGAGCTGTTTTTT
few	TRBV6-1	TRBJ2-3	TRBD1	CASSGPQLTGGTDTQYF	TGTGCCAGCAGTGGTCCCCAACTGACAGGGGGCACAGATACGCAGTATTTT
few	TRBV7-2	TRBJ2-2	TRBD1	CASSLAPGTAGELFF	TGTGCCAGCAGCTTAGCTCCCGGGACAGCGGGGGAGCTGTTTTTT
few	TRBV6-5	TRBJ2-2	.	CASSGRENTGELFF	TGTGCCAGCAGTGGACGGGAGAACACCGGGGAGCTGTTTTTT
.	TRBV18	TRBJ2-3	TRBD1	CASRGQGNTDTQYF	TGTGCCAGCCGAGGACAGGGGAACACAGATACGCAGTATTTT
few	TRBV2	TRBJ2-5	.	CASSVPGWETQYF	TGTGCCAGCAGTGTTCCGGGGTGGGAGACCCAGTACTTC
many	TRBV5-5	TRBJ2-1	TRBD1	CASSSEGQGLRQFF	TGTGCCAGCAGCTCCGAGGGACAGGGTCTGAGGCAGTTCTTC
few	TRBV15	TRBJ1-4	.	CATSRERAANEKLFF	TGTGCCACCAGCAGAGAAAGGGCGGCTAATGAAAAACTGTTTTTT
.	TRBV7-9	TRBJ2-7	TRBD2	CASSLVAGGSYEQYF	TGTGCCAGCAGCTTAGTAGCGGGAGGCTCCTACGAGCAGTACTTC
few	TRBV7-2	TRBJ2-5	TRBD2	CASSPQRLAGGETQYF	TGTGCCAGCAGCCCGCAGAGACTAGCGGGAGGAGAGACCCAGTACTTC
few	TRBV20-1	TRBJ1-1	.	CSARPGQRAFF	TGCAGTGCTAGGCCCGGGCAGAGGGCTTTCTTT
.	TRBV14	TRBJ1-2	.	CASSQVGVGYTF	TGTGCCAGCAGCCAAGTAGGGGTTGGCTACACCTTC